Sequencing of this T cell receptor (beta chain) was carried out in a study of OX40 agonist ivuxolimab in advanced cancers. This clone appeared a few times. Trimming removed 11 bases at V and 2 bases at J, with 13 bases between. Germline values: CDR1 SEHNR, CDR2 FQNEAQ (reference sequence). This CDR3 comprises 13 residues. TCRdb's table, derived via immunoSEQ multiplex PCR, lists solely in-frame clones and lacks some. The sample contains around 35,000 clones, around four fifths of which appear only once. This clonotype was obtained from an adult with an advanced solid tumor such as melanoma, head and neck, liver or kidney cancer. The sequences come from CD4+ or CD8+ T cells sorted from blood, collected in a trial of the OX40 agonist ivuxolimab. The rearrangement links TRBV7-9 to TRBJ1-5; no firm D call. CDR3 amino acids: CASGVGGNQPQHF. The DNA for the CDR3 is TGTGCCTCCGGGGTCGGTGGCAATCAGCCCCAGCATTTT.